This TCR beta chain came from a study of T cell responses to AZD1222 COVID-19 vaccine (dated by TCRdb to the early 2020s). Concerning the study at large: A total of 233 trial participants underwent TCR sequencing, of whom about 200 had received two doses of AZD1222 and approximately 25 had received two doses of the MenACWY control vaccine. Trial participants were enrolled into age subgroups of 18-55, 56-69 and 70-plus years, which contained approximately 150, 28 and 58 TCR-sequenced participants, respectively.

What the research found in general, with its limitations: Vaccine-associated CD4 TCRs spanned the whole spike protein, with dominant responses in regions 160-218 and 743-854. Because no day 14 peak-response samples were available, repertoires were characterized only after the peak T cell response. Participants were mostly white British and included more females than males, and it was suggested by the authors that clonal diversity may have been underestimated. After two AZD1222 doses, spike-specific TCR breadth and depth were significantly higher than at day 0 and than in MenACWY recipients. In the small 56-69-year group, the increase in depth fell short of significance, most likely because of low power. Conclusions about previously exposed vaccinees are limited, since just five to seven AZD1222 recipients were seropositive for SARS-CoV-2 at baseline. Reportedly, almost half of the unique spike-specific TCRs recognized epitopes lying outside the regions that are mutated in the B.1.351 and B.1.1.7 variants.

A remark on this clone: The antigen it binds to is not known. Base qualities are not provided; no much larger clone lies one nucleotide away.

The CDR3 regions of human TCRbeta chains were analyzed by immunosequencing. The authors processed their data as follows. TCRs in the repertoires were matched against a reference library of SARS-CoV-2-specific TCRs that had been generated with the MIRA antigen-specificity platform. Breadth meant the fraction of unique TCRs that were SARS-CoV-2-associated, whereas depth meant the fraction of total T cells that were SARS-CoV-2-associated. Each spike-specific TCR was assigned to its reactive spike region and to a CD4 or CD8 class using the MIRA data. Log10-transformed breadth and depth values were compared by one-way ANOVA with Sidak's multiple comparisons tests. Drawn from immuneACCESS, this table holds only the in-frame rearrangements with V and J called that TCRdb kept. Clones are partly lost; checked studies trace under half to an unresolved V gene and leave the rest unexplained. The V and J calls and clone size come from that table; D and trimming were worked out from the DNA. The sample includes roughly 150,000 clones, with about 91% observed a single time. Together, the top ten hold around 1% of the sample.

What this sample's time point label stands for: about 28 days (+/-7) after the second vaccine dose. AZD1222 recipients whose second dose came at about 4 weeks and those whose second dose came at about 12 weeks were combined into one group, since spike-specific TCR depth and breadth did not differ between the two schedules. The vaccinee samples were drawn from two UK trials, COV001 and COV002, one of which was a single-blind randomized controlled phase 2/3 trial testing AZD1222 (ChAdOx1 nCoV-19) in healthy adults. For TCRbeta chain sequencing, PBMC samples from trial participants were taken at day 0 and at day 28 after the second dose. This TCR came from an adult who received the AZD1222 COVID-19 vaccine. The sequencing here drew on peripheral blood, taken 28 days after the second AZD1222 dose.

The CDR3 sequence is CASSRIVTEAFF. The DNA reads TGTGCCAGCAGCCGGATAGTGACTGAAGCTTTCTTT. The rearrangement joined TRBV7-9 to TRBJ1-1, with the identity of the D gene unclear. V loses 5 bases of germline sequence and J loses 5 bases, and the interval between the two ends is 9 bases. The germline V gene encodes CDR1 SEHNR and CDR2 FQNEAQ (reference sequence). From cysteine to phenylalanine, the CDR3 is 12 amino acids long. Kept here is only the CDR3 DNA, which spans 36 bases and is read in frame from base 1.